The rows below give T cell receptor beta chains drawn from one sample of a study of beta chain features in type 1 diabetes. Generated by immunoSEQ multiplex PCR, the TCRdb table keeps only in-frame clones and is missing some. The table includes 130,000 or so clones, around 9% detected once. Sequencing used central memory CD4+ T cells from blood. These receptors were collected from a man aged 30-40 years with type 1 diabetes. Each CDR3 is given with its conserved first and last residue. D genes are given only for firm matches. Expanded clones are given a class, and other clones once, few, many or no size at all.

size	V	J	D	DNA	CDR3
few	TRBV11-2	TRBJ2-7	-	TGTGCCAGCAGCTTAGAACTAGCTTCCTACGAGCAGTACTTC	CASSLELASYEQYF
-	TRBV2	TRBJ2-3	TRBD2	TGTGCCAGCAACCCTAGCGGGGGGGCAGATACGCAGTATTTT	CASNPSGGADTQYF
few	TRBV5-6	TRBJ2-1	TRBD1	TGTGCCAGCAGCGGGACAGGGAATGAGCAGTTCTTC	CASSGTGNEQFF
few	TRBV15	TRBJ2-2	TRBD1	TGTGCCACCAGCAGACACCGGGACAGCACCGGGGAGCTGTTTTTT	CATSRHRDSTGELFF
few	TRBV29-1	TRBJ2-2	-	TGCAGCGTTGAGTGGGCCACCGGGGAGCTGTTTTTT	CSVEWATGELFF
few	TRBV13	TRBJ1-1	-	TGTGCCAGCAGCTTAGGCGCCGGGGGTCGGACTGAAGCTTTCTTT	CASSLGAGGRTEAFF
-	TRBV7-3	TRBJ2-5	-	TGTGCCAGCAGCCCCGACGGCAGGGGTCAAGAGACCCAGTACTTC	CASSPDGRGQETQYF
few	TRBV11-2	TRBJ2-7	TRBD1	TGTGCCAGCAGCTTAGTCCCTGACAGGGTCTACGAGCAGTACTTC	CASSLVPDRVYEQYF
-	TRBV7-2	TRBJ1-2	-	TGTGCCAGCAGCCTCCGGGGGAGGGGTCCTGGCTACACCTTC	CASSLRGRGPGYTF
few	TRBV28	TRBJ2-7	-	TGTGCCAGCAGCACGACAACTTCATACGAGCAGTACTTC	CASSTTTSYEQYF
few	TRBV29-1	TRBJ1-2	-	TGCAGCGTTGAATTCAGTTCTAACTATGGCTACACCTTC	CSVEFSSNYGYTF
many	TRBV5-1	TRBJ1-4	-	TGCGCCAGCAGGAGGACACAAACTAATGAAAAACTGTTTTTT	CASRRTQTNEKLFF
-	TRBV19	TRBJ2-1	-	TGTGCCAGTAGTACCCGACAGAGTAATGAGCAGTTCTTC	CASSTRQSNEQFF
-	TRBV7-9	TRBJ1-4	-	TGTGCCAGCAGCTCCGGGACGGAGGGAGAAAAACTGTTTTTT	CASSSGTEGEKLFF
few	TRBV18	TRBJ2-1	-	TGTGCCAGCTCAATACAGGGTTACAATGAGCAGTTCTTC	CASSIQGYNEQFF
-	TRBV15	TRBJ1-6	-	TGTGCCACCAGCACGGTCTATGGTAATTCACCCCTCCACTTT	CATSTVYGNSPLHF
few	TRBV19	TRBJ1-5	-	TGTGCCAGTAGTGTGACAGTGAATCAGCCCCAGCATTTT	CASSVTVNQPQHF
-	TRBV6-1	TRBJ2-4	-	TGTGCCAGCAGTAAACTTGGACAGAGCAAAAACATTCAGTACTTC	CASSKLGQSKNIQYF
few	TRBV18	TRBJ2-2	TRBD1	TGTGCCAGCTACAAAAGACAGGGCACCGGGGAGCTGTTTTTT	CASYKRQGTGELFF
few	TRBV5-1	TRBJ2-1	-	TGCGCCAGCAGCCCGATGCCGGGGGAAGGGAATGAGCAGTTCTTC	CASSPMPGEGNEQFF
few	TRBV7-6	TRBJ1-6	-	TGTGCCAGCAGCTTAGTTCTACAGGAGCCCCTCCACTTT	CASSLVLQEPLHF
-	TRBV5-6	TRBJ2-7	TRBD1	TGTGCCAGCAGCCTAATAGGACAGGGGGACCGCGAGCAGTACTTC	CASSLIGQGDREQYF
few	TRBV4-1	TRBJ2-5	TRBD2	TGCGCCAGCAGCTTTTCGGGGGGGCGTTCAGAGACCCAGTACTTC	CASSFSGGRSETQYF
few	TRBV7-8	TRBJ2-3	-	TGTGCCAGCAGCCAGAGGTCAATTGGGGATACGCAGTATTTT	CASSQRSIGDTQYF
-	TRBV6-5	TRBJ2-2	-	TGTGCCACCCAGGGCCCGAACACCGGGGAGCTGTTTTTT	CATQGPNTGELFF
few	TRBV5-4	TRBJ2-6	-	TGTGCCAGCCGCCCGGAGGGGGCCAACGTCCTGACTTTC	CASRPEGANVLTF
few	TRBV27	TRBJ2-5	-	TGTGCCAGCAGTTTACGGATACAGGCCCAAGAGACCCAGTACTTC	CASSLRIQAQETQYF
-	TRBV10-2	TRBJ2-7	TRBD1	TGCGCCAGCAGTATAGAGGGACAGGGGGCTAGAGAGCAGTACTTC	CASSIEGQGAREQYF
-	TRBV5-8	TRBJ2-7	-	TGTGCCAGCAGCTTGCTTCAGGGCTACGAGCAGTACTTC	CASSLLQGYEQYF
few	TRBV28	TRBJ2-3	TRBD2	TGTGCCAGCAGTTCTACCCCTAGCGGGGGGGTTCATACGCAGTATTTT	CASSSTPSGGVHTQYF
few	TRBV27	TRBJ2-7	-	TGTGCCAGCAGTACGGGGGGCGGGGCTCACTACGAGCAGTACTTC	CASSTGGGAHYEQYF
few	TRBV6-5	TRBJ2-7	-	TGTGCCAGCAGTTACATAGGGGGTCCGGTTACCTACGAGCAGTACTTC	CASSYIGGPVTYEQYF
few	TRBV5-1	TRBJ1-6	TRBD1	TGCGCCAGCAGCTTTACCGGGACAGCTAATTCACCCCTCCACTTT	CASSFTGTANSPLHF
few	TRBV4-3	TRBJ1-2	-	TGCGCCAGCAGCCAAGGAACGGGAAGGCTAAACTATGGCTACACCTTC	CASSQGTGRLNYGYTF
-	TRBV2	TRBJ1-2	-	TGTGCCAGCAGTGATTCCTCAGGGGCTGGGGGCTACACCTTC	CASSDSSGAGGYTF